This TCR beta chain was sequenced in a study of blood T cell repertoires in COVID-19. Profiling relied on immunoSEQ multiplex PCR, and the TCRdb table lists in-frame clones only, not all of them. The sample lists around 310,000 clones, around 89% occurring once. Looked up from germline, CDR1 is SGHTA and CDR2 is FQGTGA. The J segment lost 13 bases and the V segment lost 5 bases, leaving 8 bases of the junction unmatched. The CDR3 covers 13 residues. The J gene is TRBJ2-1, the V gene TRBV7-3; 10 bases map to TRBD2. The source of this sequence is a woman in her forties with COVID-19, enrolled during active disease. Sequencing was performed on peripheral blood. This CDR3 reads CASSPGLANRQFF. The CDR3, as DNA: TGTGCCAGCAGCCCGGGACTAGCGAATCGTCAGTTCTTC. Drawing the rest from reference TRBV7-3 and TRBJ2-1, the complete variable domain is GAGVSQTPSNKVTEKGKYVELRCDPISGHTALYWYRQSLGQGPEFLIYFQGTGAADDSGLPNDRFFAVRPEGSVSTLKIQRTERGDSAVYLCASSPGLANRQFFGPGTRLTVL.